A single sample gave rise to the 30 T cell receptor beta chains below, sequenced in a study of human T cells and chemical hapten exposure. As for time point: patch test 2, 6 weeks after DPC sensitization. Treatment of the sample: therapeutic diphenylcyclopropenone sensitization with weekly scalp DPC. Unfractionated whole blood served as the source for total RNA extraction. One entry per CDR3 protein, called by TCRdb with MiXCR from the RACE reads. The repertoire holds 35,000 to 45,000 distinct CDR3 sequences, with approximately 9.6% as singletons. The sample here was whole blood, taken in connection with sensitization to the hapten diphenylcyclopropenone (DPC). These receptors were obtained from a woman in her 30s with alopecia areata. Some clones in this sample may be carry-over from other donors' samples.

This clonotype was seen a few times. The chain joins TRBV6-5 to TRBJ2-7; D possibly uses TRBD1 or TRBD2 (7 bases each). Germline lookup yields CDR1 MNHEY and CDR2 SVGAGI. Trimming left V 6 bases short and J 4 bases short, with 16 bases between. The CDR3 length is 14 residues. CDR3 residues: CASRPDREGYEQYF. The CDR3 bases are TGTGCCAGCAGACCCGACAGGGAGGGGTACGAGCAGTACTTC.

The J gene is TRBJ2-2, the V gene TRBV27; the match to TRBD1 covers 7 bases. The CDR3 is made up of 16 amino acids. V lost 2 bases and J lost 5; bases outside the gene matches: 8. The germline gives CDR1 MNHEY, CDR2 SMNVEV (reference sequence). The DNA for the CDR3 is TGTGCCAGCAGTTTAAAGACAGGGTCCAGAACCGGGGAGCTGTTTTTT. Its translation is CASSLKTGSRTGELFF.

This clonotype was detected many times. V and J are TRBV6-1 and TRBJ1-4, with 7 bases fitting TRBD1. V gave up 4 bases and J gave up 4 bases; unmatched junction bases: 12. This CDR3 has 17 residues. The germline CDR1 and CDR2 sequences are MNHNS and SASEGT. This chain's CDR3 is CASSGGRGAGDNEKLFF. In DNA form, the CDR3 reads TGTGCCAGCAGTGGTGGCAGGGGGGCTGGGGATAATGAAAAACTGTTTTTT.

The table lists this clonotype with many counts. This CDR3 reads CASSYSAGTGHEQFF. CDR3 sequence (DNA): TGTGCCAGCAGTTACTCTGCCGGGACAGGGCATGAGCAGTTCTTC. The gene calls are TRBV6-2 or TRBV6-3 and TRBJ2-1; 9 nucleotides match TRBD1. The CDR3 is 15 amino acids. Germline CDR1 MNHEY, CDR2 SVGEGT. With 0 bases clipped from V and 8 bases from J, the junction kept 5 bases outside the gene matches.

There are a few counts of this clonotype. This chain links TRBV4-2 with TRBJ2-3; D is undetermined. Germline loops: CDR1 LGHNA, CDR2 YNFKEQ. Between the trimmed V and J ends, which lost 0 bases and 0 bases, there was a span of 10 bases. CDR3 size: 16 residues. DNA of the CDR3: TGTGCCAGCAGCCAAGATCCAGGTGGGAGCACAGATACGCAGTATTTT. It specifies CASSQDPGGSTDTQYF.

V is TRBV12-3 or TRBV12-4 and J is TRBJ1-1; TRBD1 aligns across 9 bases. V was pared by 6 bases and J by 4 bases, with 9 bases of the junction left unmatched. The CDR3 loop spans 15 amino acids. Here the CDR3 DNA reads TGTGCCAGCAGAAACCGGGACAGGGAAAGCACTGAAGCTTTCTTT. Amino acid sequence: CASRNRDRESTEAFF.

This clonotype came up many times. The chain is built from TRBV4-1 and TRBJ1-5; 7 bases fit TRBD1. This CDR3 comprises 16 residues. Germline CDR1 and CDR2: MGHRA and YSYEKL. Trimming removed 0 bases from V and 6 bases from J; junction bases left unmatched: 8. In DNA, the CDR3 is TGCGCCAGCAGCCAAGATGCAAACAGGGGAATTCAGCCCCAGCATTTT. Translation: CASSQDANRGIQPQHF.

Ten or more counts support this clonotype. Germline and junction disagree at one end, which may indicate a read error. The chain couples TRBV29-1 to TRBJ1-2; TRBD1 matches 9 bases. The CDR3 totals 16 residues. Germline-derived CDR1 and CDR2 are SQVTM and ANQGSEA. For the CDR3, the DNA is TGCAGCGTTGTCCCGGGACAGGGATCGGGAATAATGGCTACAGCCTTC. Translated, it gives CSVVPGQGSGIMATAF.

The table lists this clonotype with a few counts. The rearrangement joins TRBV7-2 to TRBJ1-5; D possibly corresponds to TRBD1 (6 bases). Germline V lookup: CDR1 SGHTA, CDR2 FQGNSA. The V and J ends lost 5 bases and 1 base respectively, with 15 bases between them. CDR3 size: 16 residues. CDR3 amino acids: CASSPRGIVSNQPQHF. DNA for the CDR3: TGTGCCAGCAGCCCAAGGGGGATTGTGAGCAATCAGCCCCAGCATTTT. The entire variable domain, with the rest obtained from reference TRBV7-2 and TRBJ1-5, is as follows: GAGVSQSPSNKVTEKGKDVELRCDPISGHTALYWYRQSLGQGLEFLIYFQGNSAPDKSGLPSDRFSAERTGGSVSTLTIQRTQQEDSAVYLCASSPRGIVSNQPQHFGDGTRLSIL.

This clonotype came up many times. Its ends do not fully match the called genes, so a read error is possible. V gene TRBV5-4 combines with J gene TRBJ2-2; D possibly uses TRBD1 or TRBD2 (5 bases each). This CDR3 is built from 14 residues. CDR1 is SGHNT and CDR2 is YYREEE in the germline V gene (reference sequence). The CDR3 DNA reads TGTGCCAGCAGATTGGGGGACCGGGTAGGGGAGCTGTTTTTT. Translation gives CASRLGDRVGELFF.

There are a few counts of this clonotype. The V and J genes are TRBV12-3 or TRBV12-4 and TRBJ1-1; the match to TRBD1 covers 9 bases. The CDR3 is made up of 17 amino acids. V trimming: 5 bases; J trimming: 0 bases; junction bases outside the gene matches: 10. The CDR3 spells CASSPYGTGYMNTEAFF. The CDR3 DNA is TGTGCCAGCAGTCCCTATGGGACAGGGTACATGAACACTGAAGCTTTCTTT.

This clonotype appeared a few times. V gene TRBV7-2 combines with J gene TRBJ1-1, with D possibly being TRBD1 (5 bases). Looked up from germline, CDR1 is SGHTA and CDR2 is FQGNSA. The V and J ends lost 5 bases and 5 bases respectively, with 15 bases between them. This CDR3 has 14 residues. CDR3: CASSPVAGNTEAFF. The DNA for the CDR3 is TGTGCCAGCAGCCCAGTCGCAGGGAATACTGAAGCTTTCTTT. The full variable domain, in which reference TRBV7-2 and TRBJ1-1 provide the parts outside the CDR3, is GAGVSQSPSNKVTEKGKDVELRCDPISGHTALYWYRQSLGQGLEFLIYFQGNSAPDKSGLPSDRFSAERTGGSVSTLTIQRTQQEDSAVYLCASSPVAGNTEAFFGQGTRLTVV.

The chain carries TRBV7-2 and TRBJ2-1, with TRBD1 matching 7 bases. Trimming at V came to 6 bases and at J to 8 bases, leaving 1 base not matched to a gene. The germline V gene encodes CDR1 SGHTA and CDR2 FQGNSA. This CDR3 is 11 amino acids long. CDR3 sequence reads: CASRTGDEQFF. As DNA, the CDR3 is TGTGCCAGCAGAACAGGGGATGAGCAGTTCTTC.

Sample share makes this clonotype medium-sized (0.01 to 0.1%). The DNA of the CDR3 is TGTGCCAGCAGTCTACAGGGTTACGAGCAGTACTTC. The encoded protein is CASSLQGYEQYF. This sequence joins TRBV28 and TRBJ2-7; tentative D call: TRBD1 (6 bases). With 5 bases removed from V and 4 bases from J, the gap between germline ends came to 9 bases. In germline, CDR1 is MDHEN, CDR2 SYDVKM. CDR3 length: 12 amino acids.

This clonotype has more than one count but fewer than ten. The CDR3 is CASGLNTGVYEQYF. Here the CDR3 DNA reads TGTGCCAGCGGGCTCAACACGGGGGTCTACGAGCAGTACTTC. The rearrangement links TRBV6-1 to TRBJ2-7, with D possibly being TRBD2 (6 bases). The germline gives CDR1 MNHNS, CDR2 SASEGT. The CDR3 is 14 amino acids. V lost 8 bases and J lost 3, with 17 bases in between.

CDR3 region: CASSQVMSGGDGSNEKLFF. Written as DNA, the CDR3 is TGTGCCAGCAGCCAAGTTATGTCAGGGGGCGACGGGTCTAATGAAAAACTGTTTTTT. The J gene is TRBJ1-4, the V gene TRBV4-2; 8 positions agree with TRBD1. The CDR3 has 19 residues. The germline V gene encodes CDR1 LGHNA and CDR2 YNFKEQ. V was clipped by 1 base and J by 3 bases; unmatched bases: 13.

This clonotype was observed a few times. The chain carries TRBV7-9 and TRBJ2-1, with a possible D match to TRBD2 (6 bases). CDR3 length: 14 residues. Germline CDR1 and CDR2: SEHNR and FQNEAQ (reference sequence). The V end was cut by 3 bases, the J end by 8 bases, with 14 bases between. The CDR3 loop is CASSFKGRGHEQFF. The CDR3 nucleotides are TGTGCCAGCAGCTTTAAGGGGCGGGGCCATGAGCAGTTCTTC.

A few counts support this clonotype. This sequence joins TRBV5-4 and TRBJ2-5, with 7 positions matching TRBD2. V trimming: 1 base; J trimming: 1 base; junction bases outside the gene matches: 10. The V gene's germline CDR1 is SGHNT and CDR2 YYREEE (reference sequence). CDR3 length equals 17 residues. The CDR3 nucleotides read TGTGCCAGCAGCTTGAATCCAGCGGGGAGGGCCCAAGAGACCCAGTACTTC. Its protein is CASSLNPAGRAQETQYF.

The CDR3 nucleotides are TGCAGCGGCAAACACCGGACAGGGGTTAAAGCGCAGTATTTT. It encodes CSGKHRTGVKAQYF. This chain connects TRBV29-1 to TRBJ2-3, with 9 bases lining up with TRBD1. The CDR3 is 14 residues long. J gave up 10 bases and V 7 bases, and 15 bases lay outside the gene matches. Germline assignment: CDR1 SQVTM and CDR2 ANQGSEA.

The V gene is TRBV29-1, the J gene TRBJ2-5, with D possibly being TRBD1 (6 bases). V dropped 6 bases and J dropped 3 bases, with 17 bases sitting between them. This CDR3 contains 14 residues. Germline V lookup: CDR1 SQVTM, CDR2 ANQGSEA. The CDR3, as DNA: TGCAGCGTCCTACAGGGAGTGGTCGAAGAGACCCAGTACTTC. Its translation: CSVLQGVVEETQYF.

This clonotype has just a few counts. V gene TRBV7-6 combines with J gene TRBJ1-1; D is perhaps TRBD1 (5 bases). Germline CDR1 is SGHVS and CDR2 is FNYEAQ. The CDR3 consists of 18 residues. V was cut by 5 bases and J by 0 bases, with 22 bases left in between. CDR3 protein: CASSPTGPNSVMNTEAFF. The DNA of the CDR3 is TGTGCCAGCAGCCCAACAGGACCCAACTCCGTAATGAACACTGAAGCTTTCTTT. The whole variable domain, remainder taken from reference TRBV7-6 and TRBJ1-1, is GAGVSQSPRYKVTKRGQDVALRCDPISGHVSLYWYRQALGQGPEFLTYFNYEAQQDKSGLPNDRFSAERPEGSISTLTIQRTEQRDSAMYRCASSPTGPNSVMNTEAFFGQGTRLTVV.

This clonotype was seen a handful of times. The chain joins TRBV7-9 to TRBJ2-1; 9 bases match TRBD2. Germline V lookup: CDR1 SEHNR, CDR2 FQNEAQ (reference sequence). This CDR3 spans 16 amino acids. J gave up 5 bases and V 1 base, and 6 bases lay outside the gene matches. The CDR3 spells CASSLVGGGAHNEQFF. CDR3 bases: TGTGCCAGCAGCTTAGTGGGCGGGGGGGCCCACAATGAGCAGTTCTTC.

This clonotype has only a few counts. V gene TRBV12-3 or TRBV12-4 combines with J gene TRBJ2-7, with D possibly matching TRBD1 (6 bases). The CDR3 consists of 14 residues. V lost 6 bases and J 6 bases, leaving 18 bases between the germline ends. DNA of the CDR3: TGTGCCAGCAGCTTAACAGGGTTTGTCCCCGAGCAGTACTTC. Encoded protein: CASSLTGFVPEQYF.

Comments on this clonotype: A much bigger clone sits one base away, suggesting this may be a read error. The chain employs TRBV5-1 and TRBJ1-2; no firm D call. The germline V gene encodes CDR1 SGHRS and CDR2 YFSETQ. The CDR3 runs 14 residues. For the CDR3, the DNA is TGCGCCATCAGCTTGGCAGGCGCTAACTATGGCTACACCTTC. Translation gives CAISLAGANYGYTF.

The chain combines TRBV29-1 with TRBJ1-3; possible D gene TRBD1, 6 bases. Per germline, CDR1 SQVTM and CDR2 ANQGSEA. The CDR3 loop spans 15 amino acids. V was cut by 3 bases and J by 0 bases, with 12 bases left in between. CDR3 sequence (DNA): TGCAGCGTTGAGACAGGCCCGATCTCTGGAAACACCATATATTTT. It encodes CSVETGPISGNTIYF. Using reference TRBV29-1 and TRBJ1-3 for the parts outside the CDR3, the full variable domain is SAVISQKPSRDICQRGTSLTIQCQVDSQVTMMFWYRQQPGQSLTLIATANQGSEATYESGFVIDKFPISRPNLTFSTLTVSNMSPEDSSIYLCSVETGPISGNTIYFGEGSWLTVV.

This clonotype was seen a handful of times. The chain recombines TRBV19 with TRBJ2-3; D tentatively fits TRBD1 or TRBD2 (5 bases each). The V gene lost 5 bases and the J gene lost 8 bases, with 17 bases spanning the gap. The CDR3 extends over 14 amino acids. Germline CDR1 and CDR2: LNHDA and SQIVND (reference sequence). The DNA for the CDR3 is TGTGCCAGTAGTCTAACTGGGACGCCTGGTACGCAGTATTTT. It encodes CASSLTGTPGTQYF.

The chain couples TRBV7-2 to TRBJ1-6; TRBD1 aligns across 10 bases. The germline gives CDR1 SGHTA, CDR2 FQGNSA. This CDR3 region has 14 residues. V shed 5 bases, J shed 9 bases, and the junction held 4 bases outside the gene matches. The CDR3 protein is CASSGTGVSSPLHF. The DNA for the CDR3 is TGTGCCAGCAGCGGGACAGGGGTTAGTTCACCCCTCCACTTT.

The V and J genes are TRBV2 and TRBJ2-1; D remains unclear. V was pared by 4 bases and J by 7 bases, with 5 bases between. CDR3 length: 11 residues. Germline loops: CDR1 SNHLY, CDR2 FYNNEI. The CDR3 region is CASSVVNEQFF. The CDR3 nucleotides read TGTGCCAGCAGTGTAGTGAATGAGCAGTTCTTC.

This clonotype was seen a few times. The V and J genes are TRBV18 and TRBJ1-5, with D maybe TRBD1 (6 bases). The CDR3 loop spans 15 amino acids. V lost 5 bases and J lost 7, with 18 bases in between. Germline CDR1 and CDR2: KGHSH and LQKENI. CDR3 region: CASSAYGGQGQPQHF. CDR3 DNA: TGTGCCAGCTCAGCCTACGGGGGGCAAGGGCAGCCCCAGCATTTT.

The chain couples TRBV5-4 to TRBJ2-2; D is unclear. V was clipped by 5 bases and J by 0 bases, with 8 bases between them. Germline V gene sequence: CDR1 SGHNT, CDR2 YYREEE (reference sequence). This CDR3 contains 14 residues. The CDR3 protein is CASSRYTNTGELFF. The DNA of the CDR3 is TGTGCCAGCAGTCGGTATACGAACACCGGGGAGCTGTTTTTT.